This TCR beta chain emerged from a study of cytomegalovirus exposure and HLA in healthy donors. This CDR3 is built from 13 residues. Germline V gene lookup returns CDR1 KGHSH and CDR2 LQKENI. With V trimmed by 4 bases and J by 3 bases, 3 bases remained unmatched. A few counts support this clone. PCR employed 60 Vbeta and 13 Jbeta primers. The assay was immunoSEQ multiplex PCR, and TCRdb's table has in-frame clones only and misses some. The repertoire holds tens of thousands of clones, with about four fifths as singletons. This sequence was found in a man aged 50 to 60 in good health and CMV-seropositive. The chain combines TRBV18 with TRBJ2-7; 7 nucleotides agree with TRBD1. The sequenced material came from PBMCs. The CDR3 region is CASSLGQDYEQYF. The CDR3 region has the DNA TGTGCCAGCTCACTAGGACAGGACTACGAGCAGTACTTC.